Presented here are 19 T cell receptor beta chains from one specimen sequenced in a study of blood T cell repertoires in COVID-19 (TCRdb year 2020). Library construction relied on the immunoSEQ multiplex PCR assay. Sourced from immuneACCESS, this table was stored by TCRdb with only in-frame sequences that have V and J called. A share of the clones is absent; for the studies checked, an unresolved V gene accounts for under half, and the remainder has no known explanation. For this sample there are around 18,000 clones; approximately 90% appear just once. The ten largest make up around 10% of the sample. Material for sequencing was peripheral blood. These TCRs come from a human donor in a cohort sampled during active COVID-19.

The rearrangement joins TRBV12-5 to TRBJ2-3, with a tentative D call TRBD2 (7 bases). Germline lookup yields CDR1 LGHNT and CDR2 FRNRAP. The V and J ends lost 0 bases and 5 bases respectively, with 12 bases between them. This CDR3 is 15 amino acids long. CDR3 coding DNA: TGTGCTAGTGGTTTGGTAGGGGGGGGCATAGATACGCAGTATTTT. It translates to CASGLVGGGIDTQYF.

J is TRBJ2-7 and V is TRBV11-2; TRBD1 aligns across 7 bases. The CDR3 extends over 14 amino acids. The germline V gene encodes CDR1 SGHAT and CDR2 FQNNGV. With 2 bases clipped from V and 4 bases from J, the junction kept 5 bases outside the gene matches. CDR3 residues: CASSLYSTGYEQYF. The DNA of the CDR3 is TGTGCCAGCAGCTTATACTCGACAGGGTACGAGCAGTACTTC.

J is TRBJ1-1 and V is TRBV5-1, with unresolved D. This CDR3 is 14 amino acids long. V was pared by 1 base and J by 0 bases, with 7 bases between. Per the germline V gene, CDR1 is SGHRS and CDR2 is YFSETQ. Written as DNA, the CDR3 is TGCGCCAGCAGCTTGCCGGGGATGAACACTGAAGCTTTCTTT. Encoded protein: CASSLPGMNTEAFF.

The CDR3 nucleotides are TGTGCCAGCAGCTTAGCAGGCGGGGGGGCCCACAATGAGCAGTTCTTC. Its translation: CASSLAGGGAHNEQFF. The gene calls are TRBV7-8 and TRBJ2-1; 9 bases agree with TRBD2. V lost 0 bases to trimming and J lost 5 bases; unmatched junction nucleotides: 5. The CDR3 totals 16 residues. From germline, CDR1 is SGHVS and CDR2 FQNEAQ.

The genes are TRBV10-2 and TRBJ1-1; TRBD1 matches 8 bases. V shed 6 bases and J 1 base; nucleotides not matched to a gene: 4. This CDR3 is built from 14 residues. The germline gives CDR1 WSHSY, CDR2 SAAADI. CDR3 in amino acids: CASRQGGSNTEAFF. CDR3 in DNA: TGCGCCAGCAGACAGGGGGGATCGAACACTGAAGCTTTCTTT.

CDR3 sequence: CASGPPQGAMRTGELFF. The CDR3, as DNA: TGTGCTAGTGGCCCTCCACAGGGGGCGATGAGAACCGGGGAGCTGTTTTTT. The rearrangement joins TRBV12-5 to TRBJ2-2; 9 nucleotides align to TRBD1. The germline CDR1 and CDR2 sequences are LGHNT and FRNRAP. The trim removed 6 bases at V and 5 bases at J, leaving 13 bases unmatched. The length of the CDR3 is 17 residues.

V gene TRBV7-2 combines with J gene TRBJ1-2; 8 nucleotides agree with TRBD1. Germline loops: CDR1 SGHTA, CDR2 FQGNSA. V shed 5 bases and J 1 base; nucleotides not matched to a gene: 6. This CDR3 region has 15 residues. CDR3 residues: CASSPDRGFNYGYTF. The CDR3 bases are TGTGCCAGCAGCCCCGACAGGGGTTTTAACTATGGCTACACCTTC.

V gene TRBV6-5 combines with J gene TRBJ1-6; D unresolved. The V end lost 5 bases, the J end lost 8 bases, and 13 bases lay between the germline ends. CDR1 and CDR2 from the germline V gene are MNHEY and SVGAGI. This CDR3 contains 14 residues. Written as DNA, the CDR3 is TGTGCCAGCAGTACCTTTGATCGGGATTCACCCCTCCACTTT. It translates to CASSTFDRDSPLHF.

The rearrangement joins TRBV27 to TRBJ2-7, with no clear D. Deletions cut 6 bases from V and 0 bases from J, with 24 bases between. CDR3 length: 18 residues. Germline CDR1 is MNHEY and CDR2 is SMNVEV (reference sequence). In DNA, the CDR3 is TGTGCCAGCAGCGCCATACCGGCGGCGACTTACGCCTCCTACGAGCAGTACTTC. It yields the protein CASSAIPAATYASYEQYF.

The genes are TRBV7-2 and TRBJ2-7; 7 bases align to TRBD2. The CDR3 is 16 amino acids. The V and J ends lost 4 bases and 6 bases, in that order; junction bases with no gene match: 15. CDR1 SGHTA and CDR2 FQGNSA come from the germline V gene. The CDR3 sequence: CASSSRGGLDWAEQYF. The CDR3 region has the DNA TGTGCCAGCAGCTCTAGGGGTGGACTAGATTGGGCCGAGCAGTACTTC.

The chain carries TRBV27 and TRBJ1-3; no clear D gene. The V end lost 5 bases, the J end lost 0 bases, and 11 bases lay between the germline ends. From germline, CDR1 is MNHEY and CDR2 SMNVEV (reference sequence). CDR3 size: 15 residues. The CDR3 DNA is TGTGCCAGCAGTAGACAACCGAGCTCTGGAAACACCATATATTTT. Its protein is CASSRQPSSGNTIYF.

The genes are TRBV5-6 and TRBJ1-4, with TRBD1 matching over 10 bases. The germline V gene has CDR1 SGHDT and CDR2 YYEEEE. V shed 4 bases, J shed 8 bases, and the junction held 8 bases outside the gene matches. This CDR3 is built from 15 residues. As DNA, the CDR3 is TGTGCCAGCAGCACTGCGGGACAGGGGTTGGAAAAACTGTTTTTT. Its protein is CASSTAGQGLEKLFF. Full variable domain (remainder filled in from reference TRBV5-6 and TRBJ1-4): DAGVTQSPTHLIKTRGQQVTLRCSPKSGHDTVSWYQQALGQGPQFIFQYYEEEERQRGNFPDRFSGHQFPNYSSELNVNALLLGDSALYLCASSTAGQGLEKLFFGSGTQLSVL.

This chain connects TRBV6-6 to TRBJ1-2; 8 bases align to TRBD1. This CDR3 has 13 residues. The V gene's germline CDR1 is MNHNY and CDR2 SVGAGI (reference sequence). V gave up 5 bases and J gave up 4 bases; unmatched junction bases: 3. CDR3 residues: CASSHDRGYGYTF. The CDR3 DNA reads as TGTGCCAGCAGTCACGACAGGGGCTATGGCTACACCTTC.

The genes are TRBV12-3 or TRBV12-4 and TRBJ1-4; D is perhaps TRBD1 (5 bases). V shed 6 bases and J shed 4 bases, with 9 bases lying between them. The CDR3 totals 13 residues. The CDR3 region is CASRIGGNEKLFF. CDR3 DNA: TGTGCCAGCAGGATCGGGGGTAATGAAAAACTGTTTTTT.

This chain connects TRBV6-4 to TRBJ2-3, with 8 positions matching TRBD2. V was pared by 3 bases and J by 5 bases, with 4 bases of the junction left unmatched. The CDR3 consists of 14 residues. Germline-derived CDR1 and CDR2 are MRHNA and SNTAGT. CDR3 nucleotides: TGTGCCAGCAGTGAACTAGCGGTGGGAGATACGCAGTATTTT. This sequence encodes CASSELAVGDTQYF.

The V call is TRBV30, the J call TRBJ2-1, with TRBD2 matching 12 bases. Germline CDR1 and CDR2: GTSNPN and SVGIG (reference sequence). The CDR3 loop spans 15 amino acids. V lost 7 bases to trimming and J lost 9 bases; unmatched junction nucleotides: 13. The CDR3, as DNA: TGTGCCTTACCAAGGGCTAGCGGGGGGGCCAGTGAGCAGTTCTTC. Amino acids: CALPRASGGASEQFF.

The chain uses TRBV7-9 and TRBJ1-1; D might be TRBD1 (6 bases). Per the germline V gene, CDR1 is SEHNR and CDR2 is FQNEAQ (reference sequence). The V gene lost 1 base and the J gene lost 2 bases, with 8 bases spanning the gap. The CDR3 loop spans 14 amino acids. CDR3 residues: CASSLGQDNTEAFF. In DNA form, the CDR3 reads TGTGCCAGCAGCTTAGGACAGGACAACACTGAAGCTTTCTTT.

The chain couples TRBV11-2 to TRBJ2-5; 15 nucleotides agree with TRBD2. Germline V gene data show CDR1 as SGHAT and CDR2 as FQNNGV. Trimming at V came to 4 bases and at J to 4 bases, leaving 4 bases not matched to a gene. The CDR3 has 16 residues. The CDR3 is CASSWTSGGALETQYF. The CDR3 DNA is TGTGCCAGCAGCTGGACTAGCGGGGGGGCGTTAGAGACCCAGTACTTC. Drawing the rest from reference TRBV11-2 and TRBJ2-5, the complete variable domain is EAGVAQSPRYKIIEKRQSVAFWCNPISGHATLYWYQQILGQGPKLLIQFQNNGVVDDSQLPKDRFSAERLKGVDSTLKIQPAKLEDSAVYLCASSWTSGGALETQYFGPGTRLLVL.

The chain is built from TRBV25-1 and TRBJ2-5; tentatively, D is TRBD2 (7 bases). The CDR3 contains 15 residues. Germline lookup yields CDR1 MGHDK and CDR2 SYGVNS. Trimming left V 0 bases short and J 5 bases short, with 13 bases between. This chain's CDR3 is CASSEYGGAEETQYF. As DNA, the CDR3 is TGTGCCAGCAGTGAATATGGGGGGGCCGAGGAGACCCAGTACTTC.